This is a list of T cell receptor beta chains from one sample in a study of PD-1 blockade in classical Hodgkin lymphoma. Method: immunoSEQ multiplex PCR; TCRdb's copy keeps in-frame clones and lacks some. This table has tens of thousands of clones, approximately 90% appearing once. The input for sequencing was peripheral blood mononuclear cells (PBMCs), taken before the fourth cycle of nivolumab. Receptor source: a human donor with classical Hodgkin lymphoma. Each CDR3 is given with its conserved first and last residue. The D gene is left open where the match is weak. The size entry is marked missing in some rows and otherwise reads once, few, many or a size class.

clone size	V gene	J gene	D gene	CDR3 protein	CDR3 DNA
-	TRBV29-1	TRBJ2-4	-	CSVEDGGGLGNIQYF	TGCAGCGTTGAAGATGGTGGAGGGTTGGGAAACATTCAGTACTTC
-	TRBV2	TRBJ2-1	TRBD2	CATKGGSPYNEQFF	TGTGCCACCAAGGGAGGGAGTCCCTACAATGAGCAGTTCTTC
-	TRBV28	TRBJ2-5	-	CASKGRGAGETQYF	TGTGCCAGCAAGGGGCGAGGGGCTGGGGAGACCCAGTACTTC
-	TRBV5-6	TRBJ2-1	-	CASSLGAGWGDEQFF	TGTGCCAGCAGCTTGGGGGCGGGGTGGGGTGACGAGCAGTTCTTC
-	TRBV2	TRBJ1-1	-	CASTGSTEAFF	TGTGCCAGCACGGGTAGCACTGAAGCTTTCTTT
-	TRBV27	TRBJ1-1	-	CASMLNGWKTEAFF	TGTGCCAGCATGCTCAACGGGTGGAAGACTGAAGCTTTCTTT
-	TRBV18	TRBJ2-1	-	CASSPHVNEQFF	TGTGCCAGCTCACCACACGTCAATGAGCAGTTCTTC
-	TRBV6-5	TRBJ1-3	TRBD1	CASSQSGGSGNTIYF	TGTGCCAGCAGCCAATCAGGGGGCTCCGGAAACACCATATATTTT
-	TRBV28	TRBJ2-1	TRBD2	CASNSGGGYNEQFF	TGTGCCAGCAATAGCGGGGGTGGCTACAATGAGCAGTTCTTC
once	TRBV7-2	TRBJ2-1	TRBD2	CASSSLSGTSDTYNEQFF	TGTGCCAGCAGCTCCCTTTCCGGGACTAGCGACACCTACAATGAGCAGTTCTTC
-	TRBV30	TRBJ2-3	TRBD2	CAWSSGRAKDTQYF	TGTGCCTGGAGTAGCGGGAGGGCCAAAGATACGCAGTATTTT
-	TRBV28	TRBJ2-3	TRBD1	CASSLGQSPDTQYF	TGTGCCAGCAGTTTGGGACAGTCCCCAGATACGCAGTATTTT
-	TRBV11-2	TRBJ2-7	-	CASSLDSFGGEQYF	TGTGCCAGCAGCTTAGATTCTTTCGGAGGCGAGCAGTACTTC
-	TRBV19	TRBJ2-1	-	CASSIIPYNEQFF	TGTGCCAGTAGTATAATCCCCTACAATGAGCAGTTCTTC
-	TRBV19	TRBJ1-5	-	CASSIVLPAPQHF	TGTGCCAGTAGTATAGTGCTGCCGGCGCCCCAGCATTTT
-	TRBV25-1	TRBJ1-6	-	CASSDPGSYNSPLHF	TGTGCCAGCAGTGACCCCGGCTCCTATAATTCACCCCTCCACTTT
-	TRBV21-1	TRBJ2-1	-	CASSKVQSLPYNEQFF	TGTGCCAGCAGCAAAGTTCAGAGTCTCCCTTACAATGAGCAGTTCTTC
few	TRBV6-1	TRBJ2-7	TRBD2	CASSPSLGGYEQYF	TGTGCCAGCAGTCCCTCACTCGGGGGGTACGAGCAGTACTTC
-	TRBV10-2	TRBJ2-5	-	CASTVGLHGETQYF	TGCGCCAGCACGGTGGGCCTTCATGGCGAGACCCAGTACTTC
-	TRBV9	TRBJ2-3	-	CASSEGPLEDTQYF	TGTGCCAGCAGCGAGGGGCCCCTAGAGGATACGCAGTATTTT
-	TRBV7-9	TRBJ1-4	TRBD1	CASSSRQGVNEKLFF	TGTGCCAGCAGTTCAAGACAGGGGGTAAATGAAAAACTGTTTTTT
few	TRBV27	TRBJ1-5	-	CASSFLTASNQPQHF	TGTGCCAGCAGTTTCCTGACAGCTTCCAATCAGCCCCAGCATTTT
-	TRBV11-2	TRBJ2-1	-	CASSLEGGPYNEQFF	TGTGCCAGCAGCTTAGAGGGGGGTCCTTACAATGAGCAGTTCTTC
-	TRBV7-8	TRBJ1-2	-	CASSSTGLDGYTF	TGTGCCAGCAGCTCCACAGGGTTGGATGGCTACACCTTC
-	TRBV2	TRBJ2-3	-	CASSEREVRSDTQYF	TGTGCCAGCAGTGAACGGGAAGTGAGATCAGATACGCAGTATTTT
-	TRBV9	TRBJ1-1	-	CASSVSGNTEAFF	TGTGCCAGCAGCGTCTCCGGGAACACTGAAGCTTTCTTT
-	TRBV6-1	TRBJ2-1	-	CASRDLGGHEQFF	TGTGCCAGCCGAGATTTGGGGGGCCATGAGCAGTTCTTC
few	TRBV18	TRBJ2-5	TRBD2	CASSQSGTSAEETQYF	TGTGCCAGCTCACAATCCGGGACTAGCGCGGAAGAGACCCAGTACTTC
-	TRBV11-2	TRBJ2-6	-	CASSFQGASSGANVLTF	TGTGCCAGCAGCTTCCAGGGCGCGAGCTCTGGGGCCAACGTCCTGACTTTC
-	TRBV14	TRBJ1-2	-	CASSQESNANYGYTF	TGTGCCAGCAGCCAAGAGAGTAACGCTAACTATGGCTACACCTTC
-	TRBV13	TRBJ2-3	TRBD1	CASSSPPGQGNTDTQYF	TGTGCCAGCAGCTCGCCCCCGGGACAGGGGAACACAGATACGCAGTATTTT
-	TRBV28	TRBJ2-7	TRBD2	CASSLLRGGAYEQYF	TGTGCCAGCAGTTTGTTGCGGGGGGGCGCCTACGAGCAGTACTTC
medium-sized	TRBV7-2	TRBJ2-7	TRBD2	CASSAGLAGGPYF	TGTGCCAGCAGCGCAGGACTAGCGGGAGGGCCGTACTTC
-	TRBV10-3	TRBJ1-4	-	CAISESKAGVEKLFF	TGTGCCATCAGTGAGTCGAAGGCAGGAGTTGAAAAACTGTTTTTT
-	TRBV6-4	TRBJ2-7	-	CASSSDYSASEQYF	TGTGCCAGCAGCTCTGATTATTCAGCGTCCGAGCAGTACTTC
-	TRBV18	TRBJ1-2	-	CASSPASNYGYTF	TGTGCCAGCTCACCAGCCAGTAACTATGGCTACACCTTC
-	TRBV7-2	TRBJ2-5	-	CASSLVLGQETQYF	TGTGCCAGCAGCTTAGTGCTGGGACAAGAGACCCAGTACTTC
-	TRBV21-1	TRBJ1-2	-	CASSLPGYTF	TGTGCCAGCAGCCTACCCGGCTACACCTTC
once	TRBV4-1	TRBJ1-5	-	CASSNLPNQPQHF	TGCGCCAGCAGCAACCTGCCCAATCAGCCCCAGCATTTT
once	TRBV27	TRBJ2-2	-	CASSKSVAGELFF	TGTGCCAGCAGCAAATCAGTTGCCGGGGAGCTGTTTTTT